The rows below give T cell receptor beta chains drawn from one sample of a study of blood T cells in healthy people across ages. MiXCR was run by TCRdb on the 5' RACE reads, yielding one entry per CDR3 protein. In the table there are hundreds of thousands of distinct CDR3 sequences, 32% of which are singletons. Sample: blood. These receptors were collected from a woman older than 75 in good health. Both conserved end residues are part of each CDR3. D genes are given only for firm matches. Not all rows give a size; the values are once, few, many and, for expanded clones, a class.

CDR3 length	V gene	D gene	J gene	clone size	CDR3 protein	CDR3 DNA
19	TRBV7-3	TRBD2	TRBJ2-2	few	CASSSRGTSGFANTGELFF	TGTGCCAGCAGCTCGAGGGGGACTAGCGGATTCGCGAACACCGGGGAGCTGTTTTTT
16	TRBV7-3	.	TRBJ2-5	many	CASSLTGGTPQETQYF	TGTGCCAGCAGCTTAACAGGGGGGACACCCCAAGAGACCCAGTACTTC
17	TRBV20-1	TRBD2	TRBJ2-5	.	CSAAPVSGRPVEETQYF	TGCAGTGCTGCCCCCGTTAGCGGGAGACCCGTAGAAGAGACCCAGTACTTC
15	TRBV4-1	TRBD1	TRBJ2-7	.	CASRSGTGLDYEQYF	TGCGCCAGCAGATCCGGGACAGGCCTTGACTACGAGCAGTACTTC
13	TRBV7-2	.	TRBJ2-1	many	CASSARAPIGQFF	TGTGCCAGCAGCGCCCGGGCACCCATAGGGCAGTTCTTC
14	TRBV7-9	.	TRBJ1-4	many	CASSLLGGNEKLFF	TGTGCCAGCAGCTTACTTGGCGGGAATGAAAAACTGTTTTTT
13	TRBV4-2	TRBD2	TRBJ2-7	many	CASSRGGNYEQYF	TGTGCCAGCAGCCGCGGGGGGAACTACGAGCAGTACTTC
17	TRBV5-1	TRBD2	TRBJ2-3	many	CASSLELAGASWATQYF	TGCGCCAGCAGCTTGGAACTAGCGGGGGCCTCCTGGGCTACGCAGTATTTT
17	TRBV2	TRBD2	TRBJ2-3	.	CASSFSLTSPGTDTQYF	TGTGCCAGCAGTTTCTCCTTGACTAGCCCTGGCACAGATACGCAGTATTTT
17	TRBV3-1	TRBD1	TRBJ2-7	many	CASSPSLSGQGAYEQYF	TGTGCCAGCAGCCCCTCCCTCTCGGGACAGGGGGCCTACGAGCAGTACTTC
11	TRBV30	.	TRBJ1-1	many	CAWKLNTEAFF	TGTGCCTGGAAGCTGAACACTGAAGCTTTCTTT
15	TRBV27	TRBD1	TRBJ2-1	.	CTSSQGQGGYNEQFF	TGTACCAGCAGTCAGGGACAGGGAGGATACAATGAGCAGTTCTTC
14	TRBV20-1	TRBD1	TRBJ2-5	.	CSARDLGQQETQYF	TGCAGTGCTAGAGATCTGGGACAGCAAGAGACCCAGTACTTC
15	TRBV7-2	TRBD2	TRBJ2-5	many	CASSLWSGGGETQYF	TGTGCCAGCAGCTTATGGAGCGGGGGAGGAGAGACCCAGTACTTC
18	TRBV6-1	.	TRBJ1-1	.	CASSARQVQYPPTTEAFF	TGTGCCAGCAGCGCTCGACAGGTTCAATATCCCCCCACGACTGAAGCTTTCTTT
13	TRBV29-1	TRBD1	TRBJ1-2	many	CSVIRDSRYGYTF	TGCAGCGTAATCCGGGACAGCCGATATGGCTACACCTTC
18	TRBV7-3	TRBD2	TRBJ2-5	.	CASSLFAGLAGIRNEQYF	TGTGCCAGCAGCTTATTCGCCGGACTAGCGGGGATACGCAATGAGCAGTACTTC
17	TRBV5-6	TRBD1	TRBJ1-1	few	CASSQPGQGIRNTEAFF	TGTGCCAGCAGCCAACCAGGACAGGGGATCAGGAACACTGAAGCTTTCTTT
13	TRBV5-1	.	TRBJ1-2	.	CTSSFGQNYGYTF	TGCACCAGCAGCTTCGGACAAAACTATGGCTACACCTTC
15	TRBV30	.	TRBJ1-1	.	CAWRRRSALNTEAFF	TGTGCCTGGAGGCGAAGATCGGCCTTGAACACTGAAGCTTTCTTT
15	TRBV9	TRBD1	TRBJ1-2	many	CASSVGSGTGFGYTF	TGTGCCAGCAGCGTAGGTTCCGGGACAGGGTTTGGCTACACCTTC
18	TRBV4-3	.	TRBJ1-6	few	CASSQVGGLSSYNSPLHF	TGCGCCAGCAGCCAAGTCGGGGGACTGAGCTCCTATAATTCACCCCTCCACTTT
17	TRBV7-2	.	TRBJ2-3	.	CASSLGGGRTSTDTQYF	TGTGCCAGCAGCTTAGGGGGTGGACGGACTAGCACAGATACGCAGTATTTT
14	TRBV30	.	TRBJ2-3	few	CAWSRGGESDTQYF	TGTGCCTGGAGTAGAGGCGGGGAATCAGATACGCAGTATTTT
15	TRBV6-5	TRBD1	TRBJ2-1	.	CASSGDRGWHNEQFF	TGTGCCAGCAGCGGAGACAGGGGGTGGCACAATGAGCAGTTCTTC
14	TRBV7-9	.	TRBJ1-2	many	CASSRSGTAYGYTF	TGTGCCAGCAGCCGCTCCGGGACGGCTTATGGCTACACCTTC